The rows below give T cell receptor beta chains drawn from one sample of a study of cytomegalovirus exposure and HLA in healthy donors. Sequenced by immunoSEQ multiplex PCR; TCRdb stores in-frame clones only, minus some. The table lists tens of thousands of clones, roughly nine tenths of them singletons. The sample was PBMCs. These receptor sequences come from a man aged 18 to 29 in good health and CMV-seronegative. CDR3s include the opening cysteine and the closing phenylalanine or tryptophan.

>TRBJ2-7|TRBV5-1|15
CASSLADQGFSEQYF
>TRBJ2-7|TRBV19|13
CASNAGSVDEQYF
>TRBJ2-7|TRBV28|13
CASKFLGGNEQYF
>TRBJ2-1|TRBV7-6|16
CASSSLGLAGASEQFF
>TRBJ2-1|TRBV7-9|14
CASSLTLSGNEQFF
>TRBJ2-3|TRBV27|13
CASSPGLADTQYF
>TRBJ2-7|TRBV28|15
CASSLKGLGAYEQYF
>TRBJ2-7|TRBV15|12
CATSRDFYEQYF
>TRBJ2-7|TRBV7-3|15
CASSLRPRQGYEQYF
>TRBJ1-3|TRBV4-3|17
CASSQVVGFYSGNTIYF
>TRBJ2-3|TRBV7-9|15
CASSSERSGADTQYF
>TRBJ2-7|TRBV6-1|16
CASSESNTGITYEQYF
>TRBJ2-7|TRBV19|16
CASSMSSGLPRGEQYF
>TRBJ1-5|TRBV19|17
CASSILRQGASGQPQHF
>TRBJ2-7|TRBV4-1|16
CASSQPTSGRDYEQYF
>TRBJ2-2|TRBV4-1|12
CASSQVFGELFF
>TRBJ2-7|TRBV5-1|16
CASSFVPARGINEQYF
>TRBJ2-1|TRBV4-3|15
CASSQDLGQNNEQFF
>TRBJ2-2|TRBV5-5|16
CASSLLDSGYTGELFF
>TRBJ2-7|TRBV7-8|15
CASSLSGSPPYEQYF
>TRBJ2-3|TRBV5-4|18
CASTHRRLAGGGTDTQYF
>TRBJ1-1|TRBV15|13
CATQGMANTEAFF
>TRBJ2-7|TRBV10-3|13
CAISDGGGNEQYF
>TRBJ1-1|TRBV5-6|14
CASSPPGTHTEAFF
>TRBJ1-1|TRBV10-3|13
CAISGQDSSEAFF
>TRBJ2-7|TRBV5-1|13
CASSLDISNEQYF
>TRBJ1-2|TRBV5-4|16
CASSGAGQGRAYGYTF
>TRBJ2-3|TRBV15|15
CATSTRLARQDTQYF